This T cell receptor beta chain was recovered during a study of blood T cell repertoires in COVID-19. Libraries were prepared by immunoSEQ multiplex PCR; TCRdb keeps only in-frame clonotypes and omits some of them. The data show some 150,000 clones, approximately 82% seen once. Recovered status applied to Cohort 3 donors who had two consecutive negative PCRs. It also applied to those with clearance or with symptom resolution. The sequenced sample was PBMCs or T cells enriched from blood (not recorded which). This sequence was found in a man in his fifties or sixties who had recovered from COVID-19.

The CDR3 sequence: CASSPRGETGELFF. As DNA, the CDR3 is TGTGCCAGCTCACCCCGGGGGGAGACCGGGGAGCTGTTTTTT. The chain has TRBV18 and TRBJ2-2; 7 nucleotides line up with TRBD2. The length of the CDR3 is 14 residues. V was pared by 3 bases and J by 5 bases, with 3 bases of the junction left unmatched. CDR1 and CDR2 from the germline V gene are KGHSH and LQKENI.